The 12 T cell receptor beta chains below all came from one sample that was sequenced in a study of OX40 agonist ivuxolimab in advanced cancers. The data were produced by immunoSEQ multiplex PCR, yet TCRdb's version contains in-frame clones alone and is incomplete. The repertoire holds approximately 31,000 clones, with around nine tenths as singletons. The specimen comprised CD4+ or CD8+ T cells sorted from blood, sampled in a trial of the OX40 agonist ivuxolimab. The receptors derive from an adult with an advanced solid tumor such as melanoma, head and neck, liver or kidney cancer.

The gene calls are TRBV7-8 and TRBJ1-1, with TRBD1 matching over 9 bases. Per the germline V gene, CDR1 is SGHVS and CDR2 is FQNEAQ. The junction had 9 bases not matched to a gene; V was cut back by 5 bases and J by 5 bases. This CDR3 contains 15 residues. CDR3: CASSRDRDWRTEAFF. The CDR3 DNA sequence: TGTGCCAGCAGCCGGGACAGGGATTGGAGAACTGAAGCTTTCTTT.

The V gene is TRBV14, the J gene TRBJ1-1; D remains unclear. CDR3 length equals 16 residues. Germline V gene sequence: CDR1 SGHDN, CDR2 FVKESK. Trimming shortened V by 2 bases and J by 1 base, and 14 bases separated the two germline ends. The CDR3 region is CASSQPRTGGNTEAFF. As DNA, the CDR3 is TGTGCCAGCAGCCAACCCCGGACCGGTGGGAACACTGAAGCTTTCTTT.

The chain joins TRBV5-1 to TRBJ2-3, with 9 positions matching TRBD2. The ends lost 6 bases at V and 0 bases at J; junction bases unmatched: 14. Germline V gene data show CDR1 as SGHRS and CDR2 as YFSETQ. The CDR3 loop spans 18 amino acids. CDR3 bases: TGCGCCAGCAACCCTAGCGGGAAAATCTCTTCTAGCACAGATACGCAGTATTTT. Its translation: CASNPSGKISSSTDTQYF.

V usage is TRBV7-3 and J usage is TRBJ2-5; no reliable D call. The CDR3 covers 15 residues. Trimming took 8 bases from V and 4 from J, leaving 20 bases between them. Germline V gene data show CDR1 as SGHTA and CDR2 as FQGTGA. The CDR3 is CASSDTGRITETQYF. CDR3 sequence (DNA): TGTGCCAGCTCCGATACTGGACGGATAACAGAGACCCAGTACTTC.

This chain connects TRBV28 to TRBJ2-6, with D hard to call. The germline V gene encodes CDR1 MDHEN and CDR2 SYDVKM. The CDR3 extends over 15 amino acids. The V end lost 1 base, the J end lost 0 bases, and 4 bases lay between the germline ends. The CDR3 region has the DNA TGTGCCAGCAGTTTATTAAGCTCTGGGGCCAACGTCCTGACTTTC. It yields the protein CASSLLSSGANVLTF. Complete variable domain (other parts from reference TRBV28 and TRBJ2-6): DVKVTQSSRYLVKRTGEKVFLECVQDMDHENMFWYRQDPGLGLRLIYFSYDVKMKEKGDIPEGYSVSREKKERFSLILESASTNQTSMYLCASSLLSSGANVLTFGAGSRLTVL.

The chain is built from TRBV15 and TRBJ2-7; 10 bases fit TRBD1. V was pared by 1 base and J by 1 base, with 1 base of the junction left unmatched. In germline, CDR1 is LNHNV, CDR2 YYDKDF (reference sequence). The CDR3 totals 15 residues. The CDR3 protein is CATSRGDRGSYEQYF. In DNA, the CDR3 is TGTGCCACCAGCAGAGGGGACAGGGGTTCCTACGAGCAGTACTTC.

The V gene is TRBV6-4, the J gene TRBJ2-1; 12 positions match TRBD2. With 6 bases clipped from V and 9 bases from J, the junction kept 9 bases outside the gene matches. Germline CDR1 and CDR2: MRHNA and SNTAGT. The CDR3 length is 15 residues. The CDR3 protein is CASRATSGRSVEQFF. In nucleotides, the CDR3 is TGTGCCAGCAGAGCTACTAGCGGGAGGTCGGTTGAGCAGTTCTTC.

CDR3 coding DNA: TGCGCCAGCAGCTTGGGGCGTCAAGAGACCCAGTACTTC. Translation gives CASSLGRQETQYF. The chain employs TRBV5-1 and TRBJ2-5; D is unresolved. The CDR3 is 13 residues long. V was clipped by 0 bases and J by 2 bases, with 5 bases between them. Germline V gene sequence: CDR1 SGHRS, CDR2 YFSETQ.

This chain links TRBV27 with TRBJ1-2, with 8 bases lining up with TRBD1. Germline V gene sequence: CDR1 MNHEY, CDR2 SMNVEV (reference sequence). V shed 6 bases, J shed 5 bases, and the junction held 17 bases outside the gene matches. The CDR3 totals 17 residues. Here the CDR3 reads CASSRIPGQARFYGYTF. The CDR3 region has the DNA TGTGCCAGCAGCCGAATACCGGGACAGGCGAGGTTTTATGGCTACACCTTC.

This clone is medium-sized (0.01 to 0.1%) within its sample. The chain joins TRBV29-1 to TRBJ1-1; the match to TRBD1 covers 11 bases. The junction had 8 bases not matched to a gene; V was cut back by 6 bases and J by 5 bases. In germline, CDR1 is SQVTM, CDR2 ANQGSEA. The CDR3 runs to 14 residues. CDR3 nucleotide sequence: TGCAGCGTACGGACAGGGGGCTTGTCGACTGAAGCTTTCTTT. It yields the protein CSVRTGGLSTEAFF.

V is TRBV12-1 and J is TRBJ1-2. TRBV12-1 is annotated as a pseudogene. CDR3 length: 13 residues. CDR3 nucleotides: TGTGCCAGCAGCCGACGCGGTGGCTATGGCTACACCTTC. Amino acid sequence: CASSRRGGYGYTF.

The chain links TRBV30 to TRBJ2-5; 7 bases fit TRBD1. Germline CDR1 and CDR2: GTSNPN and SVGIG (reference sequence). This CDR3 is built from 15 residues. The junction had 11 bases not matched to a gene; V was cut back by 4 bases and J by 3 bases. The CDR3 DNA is TGTGCCTGGATTAAAAAGGGACAGCTAAAAGAGACCCAGTACTTC. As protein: CAWIKKGQLKETQYF.